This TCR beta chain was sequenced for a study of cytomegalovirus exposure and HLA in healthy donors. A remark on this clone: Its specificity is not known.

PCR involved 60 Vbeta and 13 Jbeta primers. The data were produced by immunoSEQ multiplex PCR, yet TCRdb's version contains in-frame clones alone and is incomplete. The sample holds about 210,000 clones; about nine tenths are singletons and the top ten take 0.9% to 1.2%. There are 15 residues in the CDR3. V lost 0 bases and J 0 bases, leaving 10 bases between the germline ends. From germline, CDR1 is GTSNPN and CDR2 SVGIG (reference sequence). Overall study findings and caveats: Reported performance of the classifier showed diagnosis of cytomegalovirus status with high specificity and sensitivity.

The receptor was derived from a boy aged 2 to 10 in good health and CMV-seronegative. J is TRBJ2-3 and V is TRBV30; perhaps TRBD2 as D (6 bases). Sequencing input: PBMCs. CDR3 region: CAWSVRRVSTDTQYF. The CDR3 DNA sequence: TGTGCCTGGAGTGTTCGGAGGGTTAGCACAGATACGCAGTATTTT.